The following is a TCR beta chain sequence with its context. The data belong to a study of blood T cell repertoires in COVID-19. Study-wide background: The samples span acute and convalescent COVID-19 from the United States, Italy and Spain. T cells, B-cell-depleted T cells, or PBMCs supplied cDNA or gDNA.

Original handling: Nucleated cell number was recorded as an estimate derived from reference gene primer amplification. Profiling relied on immunoSEQ multiplex PCR, and the TCRdb table lists in-frame clones only, not all of them. For V, J and clone size, that table is used; D and trimming come from the DNA. This sample has roughly 340,000 clones, with around 87% found just once. The material sequenced was peripheral blood. The sequence derives from a woman in her forties or fifties with COVID-19, enrolled during active disease.

The CDR3 protein is CSTLSGRGPDTQYF. The CDR3 coding sequence is TGCAGCACCCTTAGCGGGAGGGGGCCAGATACGCAGTATTTT. This sequence joins TRBV29-1 and TRBJ2-3; 11 nucleotides line up with TRBD2. This CDR3 is 14 amino acids long. Germline V gives CDR1 SQVTM, CDR2 ANQGSEA. J lost 4 bases, V lost 8 bases, and 8 bases had no gene match.